A selection of T cell receptor beta chains follows, all from one sample in a study of cytotoxic CD8 clonotypes in ibrutinib-treated CLL. Only in-frame clones appear in the TCRdb table, and some are missing; sequencing was by immunoSEQ multiplex PCR. The table lists some 140,000 clones, approximately 90% of them singletons. The source was PBMCs, collected after 12 months of ibrutinib treatment. These receptors came from a human donor with chronic lymphocytic leukemia. Both conserved end residues are part of each CDR3. Fields, in order: CDR3 length, V gene, D gene, clone size, CDR3 protein. D genes are given only for firm matches. The listing skips clone size in some rows; elsewhere it reads once, few, many or a size class.

length: 15
V: TRBV19
D: TRBD2
size: NA
CDR3: CASSVSSGSGETQYF

length: 13
V: TRBV11-3
D: NA
size: NA
CDR3: CASSLAGEYEQYF

length: 13
V: TRBV6-1
D: TRBD1
size: NA
CDR3: CASSRQGQETQYF

length: 13
V: TRBV27
D: TRBD1
size: NA
CDR3: CATSGGEWEKLFF

length: 15
V: TRBV11-2
D: TRBD2
size: NA
CDR3: CASGGLAGVNGELFF

length: 18
V: TRBV9
D: TRBD2
size: NA
CDR3: CASSVDGLAGVETGELFF

length: 15
V: TRBV19
D: NA
size: once
CDR3: CASIDGPYSNQPQHF

length: 19
V: TRBV19
D: TRBD2
size: NA
CDR3: CASSLRAGPRAGETYEQYF

length: 13
V: TRBV6-6
D: TRBD1
size: NA
CDR3: CASSRDRRVEQYF

length: 13
V: TRBV7-2
D: NA
size: NA
CDR3: CASSLYFQGELFF

length: 15
V: TRBV5-1
D: NA
size: NA
CDR3: CASSLRFNAPDTQYF

length: 15
V: TRBV2
D: NA
size: NA
CDR3: CASIRDPGSYNEQFF

length: 14
V: TRBV9
D: TRBD1
size: once
CDR3: CASSLEDRPYEQYF

length: 17
V: TRBV30
D: TRBD2
size: NA
CDR3: CAWSVTRTSGGPYEQYF

length: 16
V: TRBV5-1
D: NA
size: NA
CDR3: CASSPSGSRVNTEAFF

length: 11
V: TRBV6-5
D: NA
size: NA
CDR3: CASSQWNEQFF

length: 14
V: TRBV6-5
D: NA
size: NA
CDR3: CASSYSGPNYGYTF

length: 17
V: TRBV7-6
D: NA
size: NA
CDR3: CASSLGYLGDTSYEQYF

length: 13
V: TRBV29-1
D: NA
size: few
CDR3: CSVDRGTLDTQYF

length: 14
V: TRBV30
D: TRBD1
size: NA
CDR3: CAWKSGTGREKLFF

length: 15
V: TRBV7-2
D: NA
size: NA
CDR3: CASSDNWGSNQPQHF

length: 16
V: TRBV7-9
D: NA
size: NA
CDR3: CASSRLEAGSPYEQYF

length: 14
V: TRBV10-3
D: NA
size: NA
CDR3: CAISDGSQPYGYTF

length: 11
V: TRBV30
D: NA
size: NA
CDR3: CAWGHQETQYF

length: 10
V: TRBV5-1
D: NA
size: NA
CDR3: CASSSTRQYF

length: 16
V: TRBV27
D: NA
size: NA
CDR3: CASSARMATIGYGYTF

length: 20
V: TRBV27
D: TRBD2
size: NA
CDR3: CASSLREASPLEEGTDTQYF

length: 17
V: TRBV5-1
D: NA
size: NA
CDR3: CASSLAQGGRVNTEAFF

length: 14
V: TRBV13
D: NA
size: NA
CDR3: CASSRGSSTDTQYF

length: 12
V: TRBV28
D: NA
size: NA
CDR3: CASTPDRTAAFF

length: 14
V: TRBV21-1
D: NA
size: NA
CDR3: CASSPPWGDGELFF

length: 16
V: TRBV10-3
D: NA
size: NA
CDR3: CAISARDAKGYTEAFF

length: 13
V: TRBV5-8
D: TRBD1
size: NA
CDR3: CASSSTGYTEAFF

length: 14
V: TRBV27
D: NA
size: few
CDR3: CASSFPRPGDTQYF

length: 19
V: TRBV18
D: TRBD2
size: NA
CDR3: CASSPVSLAGATNTGELFF

length: 16
V: TRBV29-1
D: TRBD1
size: NA
CDR3: CSVVGVPGGAEETQYF

length: 15
V: TRBV7-3
D: NA
size: once
CDR3: CASSLGVGMNTEAFF

length: 15
V: TRBV4-3
D: NA
size: NA
CDR3: CASSQDEWGWAEAFF

length: 15
V: TRBV28
D: TRBD2
size: NA
CDR3: CASSFYLAVSYEQYF

length: 15
V: TRBV7-3
D: TRBD1
size: once
CDR3: CASSLTEGGNTEAFF

length: 11
V: TRBV29-1
D: TRBD1
size: NA
CDR3: CSVNRGGEQFF

length: 17
V: TRBV15
D: NA
size: NA
CDR3: CATSRDLVQNRPYEQYF

length: 13
V: TRBV6-5
D: NA
size: NA
CDR3: CASRSAGNTEAFF

length: 14
V: TRBV2
D: NA
size: NA
CDR3: CASSERPGEEKLFF

length: 17
V: TRBV5-1
D: TRBD2
size: NA
CDR3: CASSLDTSGVAGYEQYF

length: 14
V: TRBV7-3
D: TRBD2
size: NA
CDR3: CASSLDAGVGEQFF